This entry lists 3 T cell receptor beta chains sequenced from one sample in a study of T cell changes during pregnancy in multiple sclerosis. TCRdb's copy holds only in-frame clones and misses some; the assay was immunoSEQ multiplex PCR. The sample holds around 78,000 clones; 90% to 95% are singletons and the top ten take 2.5% to 3%. Sequenced here: peripheral blood, sampled in the second trimester of pregnancy. The receptors here all came from a female donor with multiple sclerosis, enrolled in a pregnancy study.

The chain has TRBV5-6 and TRBJ1-2; D ambiguous. The V and J ends lost 1 base and 0 bases respectively, with 13 bases between them. The CDR3 has 16 residues. The germline CDR1 and CDR2 sequences are SGHDT and YYEEEE. The CDR3 nucleotides are TGTGCCAGCAGCTTGATTACTGCCTTAGCTAACTATGGCTACACCTTC. As protein: CASSLITALANYGYTF. Supplemented by reference TRBV5-6 and TRBJ1-2, the full variable domain reads DAGVTQSPTHLIKTRGQQVTLRCSPKSGHDTVSWYQQALGQGPQFIFQYYEEEERQRGNFPDRFSGHQFPNYSSELNVNALLLGDSALYLCASSLITALANYGYTFGSGTRLTVV.

The chain joins TRBV7-9 to TRBJ2-1, with D possibly TRBD2 on 5 matching bases. Trimming took off 3 bases at V and 0 bases at J, with 21 bases between the two ends. Germline loops: CDR1 SEHNR, CDR2 FQNEAQ (reference sequence). This CDR3 comprises 19 residues. CDR3 amino acids: CASSFRVGVLSSSYNEQFF. CDR3 bases: TGTGCCAGCAGCTTTCGGGTCGGGGTGCTATCTAGCTCCTACAATGAGCAGTTCTTC.

The table lists this clone with a few counts. The rearrangement uses TRBV7-2 and TRBJ1-2; 9 nucleotides align to TRBD1. Germline V gene sequence: CDR1 SGHTA, CDR2 FQGNSA. Unmatched junction bases numbered 9, after V lost 5 bases and J lost 5 bases. The CDR3 is 15 amino acids. The CDR3 DNA reads as TGTGCCAGCAGCGTCGCCGGGACAGGGCTTTATGGCTACACCTTC. It specifies CASSVAGTGLYGYTF.